These 22 T cell receptor beta chains share one sample of origin, sequenced in a study of blood T cell repertoires in COVID-19 (TCRdb year 2020). Library construction relied on the immunoSEQ multiplex PCR assay. Sourced from immuneACCESS, this table was stored by TCRdb with only in-frame sequences that have V and J called. A share of the clones is absent; for the studies checked, an unresolved V gene accounts for under half, and the remainder has no known explanation. A total of about 30,000 clones appear in this sample, 85% to 90% of them only once. Around 10% of the sample belongs to the ten largest clones. The sample was peripheral blood. The receptor source for this set is a human donor in a cohort sampled during active COVID-19. The donor label of this sample is uncertain.

The CDR3 bases are TGTGCCAGCTCGGACATTCCGAGAAGGAGAAACACCATATATTTT. It specifies CASSDIPRRRNTIYF. This chain connects TRBV28 to TRBJ1-3, with D perhaps matching TRBD1 (5 bases). This CDR3 spans 15 amino acids. Trimming removed 8 bases from V and 5 bases from J, with 19 bases in between. Germline lookup yields CDR1 MDHEN and CDR2 SYDVKM.

The rearrangement joins TRBV5-5 to TRBJ2-2, with D possibly being TRBD2 (5 bases). This CDR3 contains 13 residues. Trimming left V 4 bases short and J 4 bases short, with 8 bases between. Germline V lookup: CDR1 SGHKS, CDR2 YYEKEE (reference sequence). The CDR3 here is CASSRGATGELFF. The CDR3 DNA follows: TGTGCCAGCAGCCGGGGAGCCACCGGGGAGCTGTTTTTT. The whole variable domain, filled in from reference TRBV5-5 and TRBJ2-2, reads DAGVTQSPTHLIKTRGQQVTLRCSPISGHKSVSWYQQVLGQGPQFIFQYYEKEERGRGNFPDRFSARQFPNYSSELNVNALLLGDSALYLCASSRGATGELFFGEGSRLTVL.

CDR3 residues: CASSIGVRLAKNTGELFF. In nucleotides, the CDR3 is TGTGCCAGTAGTATAGGGGTCCGCCTAGCGAAGAACACCGGGGAGCTGTTTTTT. The chain carries TRBV19 and TRBJ2-2; D may be TRBD2 (6 bases). The CDR3 sequence is 18 residues long. Trimming pared 1 base from V and 1 base from J, leaving 16 bases between. Germline-derived CDR1 and CDR2 are LNHDA and SQIVND (reference sequence).

The J gene is TRBJ2-4, the V gene TRBV29-1; 10 positions agree with TRBD2. CDR1 and CDR2 from the germline V gene are SQVTM and ANQGSEA. The CDR3 is made up of 13 amino acids. The trim removed 7 bases at V and 8 bases at J, leaving 8 bases unmatched. CDR3 DNA sequence: TGCAGCGGGAGCGGGAGGGCCCCAGACATTCAGTACTTC. Translation gives CSGSGRAPDIQYF.

This chain joins TRBV20-1 and TRBJ2-5, with D uncertain. The CDR3 is 11 amino acids. V was trimmed by 3 bases and J by 3 bases, leaving 5 bases between them. Germline V CDR1 and CDR2: DFQATT, SNEGSKA (reference sequence). The DNA of the CDR3 is TGCAGTGCTAGCGGAGAAGAGACCCAGTACTTC. Protein product: CSASGEETQYF.

This chain links TRBV6-5 with TRBJ2-2; 8 positions agree with TRBD1. This CDR3 contains 15 residues. After removal of 6 bases from V and 0 bases from J, the junction contained 3 bases not matched to a gene. The germline CDR1 and CDR2 sequences are MNHEY and SVGAGI. CDR3 in amino acids: CASSEDRANTGELFF. The CDR3 DNA sequence: TGTGCCAGCAGCGAGGACAGGGCGAACACCGGGGAGCTGTTTTTT.

This sequence joins TRBV11-2 and TRBJ2-1, with 7 nucleotides matching TRBD2. CDR1 and CDR2 (germline): SGHAT, FQNNGV. V shed 4 bases, J shed 4 bases, and the junction held 7 bases outside the gene matches. The CDR3 is 15 amino acids. The CDR3 loop is CASSSRLADYNEQFF. As DNA, the CDR3 is TGTGCCAGCAGCTCCAGACTAGCAGATTACAATGAGCAGTTCTTC.

This chain links TRBV11-3 with TRBJ2-3, with 11 bases fitting TRBD2. The CDR3 is made up of 16 amino acids. Germline V gene data show CDR1 as SGHNT and CDR2 as YENEEA. V was clipped by 4 bases and J by 3 bases; unmatched bases: 6. The DNA of the CDR3 is TGTGCCAGCAGCTCCCGGACTAGCGGGTTTACAGATACGCAGTATTTT. Amino acids: CASSSRTSGFTDTQYF.

This clone occurred a few times. The J gene is TRBJ1-5, the V gene TRBV28, with 8 bases lining up with TRBD1. Germline CDR1 and CDR2: MDHEN and SYDVKM. This CDR3 spans 15 amino acids. V lost 5 bases, J lost 5 bases, and 8 bases stayed unmatched. CDR3 region: CASSDRGPRDQPQHF. In DNA, the CDR3 is TGTGCCAGCAGTGACAGGGGCCCCAGGGATCAGCCCCAGCATTTT.

The chain links TRBV7-9 to TRBJ2-5; D is unresolved. Germline V gene data show CDR1 as SEHNR and CDR2 as FQNEAQ (reference sequence). This CDR3 comprises 11 residues. V lost 6 bases and J 1 base, leaving 3 bases between the germline ends. The CDR3 loop reads CASRAQETQYF. As DNA, the CDR3 is TGTGCCAGCAGAGCCCAAGAGACCCAGTACTTC.

This chain links TRBV18 with TRBJ1-3; D possibly corresponds to TRBD1 (6 bases). The V and J ends lost 3 bases and 0 bases respectively, with 15 bases between them. The length of the CDR3 is 17 residues. Germline V gene sequence: CDR1 KGHSH, CDR2 LQKENI. CDR3 in amino acids: CASSPRGAALSGNTIYF. For the CDR3, the DNA is TGTGCCAGCTCACCTCGGGGGGCCGCTCTCTCTGGAAACACCATATATTTT.

The chain has TRBV7-9 and TRBJ1-2, with D tentatively TRBD1 (5 bases). Germline assignment: CDR1 SEHNR and CDR2 FQNEAQ (reference sequence). V was shortened by 5 bases and J by 5 bases, with 12 bases between the two germline ends. The CDR3 length is 13 residues. The CDR3 coding sequence is TGTGCCAGCAGCAGACCCCAGGGTTATGGCTACACCTTC. Its translation is CASSRPQGYGYTF. Drawing the rest from reference TRBV7-9 and TRBJ1-2, the complete variable domain is DTGVSQNPRHKITKRGQNVTFRCDPISEHNRLYWYRQTLGQGPEFLTYFQNEAQLEKSRLLSDRFSAERPKGSFSTLEIQRTEQGDSAMYLCASSRPQGYGYTFGSGTRLTVV.

There are a few counts of this clone. The genes are TRBV4-1 and TRBJ1-6; no firm D call. This CDR3 contains 13 residues. Germline-derived CDR1 and CDR2 are MGHRA and YSYEKL. The V end was cut by 3 bases, the J end by 4 bases, with 4 bases between. In DNA form, the CDR3 reads TGCGCCAGCAGCCAGGAGTATAATTCACCCCTCCACTTT. The encoded protein is CASSQEYNSPLHF.

In its sample, this clone was seen once. The chain joins TRBV30 to TRBJ1-1, with a weak D call TRBD1 (5 bases). The CDR3 totals 11 residues. Germline CDR1 and CDR2: GTSNPN and SVGIG (reference sequence). The V end lost 0 bases, the J end lost 7 bases, and 6 bases lay between the germline ends. CDR3 in amino acids: CAWSVQVEAFF. The CDR3 DNA follows: TGTGCCTGGAGTGTACAGGTTGAAGCTTTCTTT.

The rearrangement links TRBV16 to TRBJ2-7, with TRBD1 matching over 12 bases. Germline lookup yields CDR1 KGHSY and CDR2 FQNENV. Trimming at V came to 3 bases and at J to 3 bases, leaving 15 bases not matched to a gene. The CDR3 has 19 residues. The CDR3 DNA reads as TGTGCCAGCAGCCACGATGGGGGGACAGGGGGCGCATCTGGCTACGAGCAGTACTTC. Encoded protein: CASSHDGGTGGASGYEQYF.

This clone was seen a few times. The chain couples TRBV5-5 to TRBJ1-2, with 9 nucleotides matching TRBD1. V trimming: 1 base; J trimming: 5 bases; junction bases outside the gene matches: 3. Germline V gene data show CDR1 as SGHKS and CDR2 as YYEKEE (reference sequence). This CDR3 spans 14 amino acids. The CDR3 protein is CASSLTGGGYGYTF. CDR3 bases: TGTGCCAGCAGCTTGACAGGGGGCGGATATGGCTACACCTTC.

CDR3 residues: CAWRRRDRGGVNTEAFF. CDR3 DNA: TGTGCCTGGAGGCGACGGGACAGGGGGGGGGTGAACACTGAAGCTTTCTTT. This rearrangement joins TRBV30 to TRBJ1-1, with 11 bases matching TRBD1. CDR1 and CDR2 from the germline V gene are GTSNPN and SVGIG (reference sequence). The ends lost 3 bases at V and 0 bases at J; junction bases unmatched: 9. The CDR3 contains 17 residues. Complete variable domain (other parts from reference TRBV30 and TRBJ1-1): SQTIHQWPATLVQPVGSPLSLECTVEGTSNPNLYWYRQAAGRGLQLLFYSVGIGQISSEVPQNLSASRPQDRQFILSSKKLLLSDSGFYLCAWRRRDRGGVNTEAFFGQGTRLTVV.

This chain connects TRBV28 to TRBJ2-7, with 8 bases aligning to TRBD1. V dropped 8 bases and J dropped 4; count of bases not matched to a gene: 4. Germline V gene sequence: CDR1 MDHEN, CDR2 SYDVKM. There are 12 residues in the CDR3. CDR3 residues: CASQGAWYEQYF. The DNA for the CDR3 is TGTGCCAGCCAGGGGGCTTGGTACGAGCAGTACTTC.

The V gene is TRBV7-8, the J gene TRBJ2-3; no firm D call. The CDR3 sequence is 15 residues long. Germline V gene data show CDR1 as SGHVS and CDR2 as FQNEAQ. V lost 0 bases and J lost 0, with 7 bases in between. The CDR3, as DNA: TGTGCCAGCAGCTTAGCTGGCGGTAGCACAGATACGCAGTATTTT. Amino acid sequence: CASSLAGGSTDTQYF.

The rearrangement joins TRBV29-1 to TRBJ2-5; 7 bases align to TRBD1. CDR3 length: 12 amino acids. Trimming took 4 bases from V and 3 from J; bases not matched to a gene: 2. Germline V CDR1 and CDR2: SQVTM, ANQGSEA. CDR3 bases: TGCAGCGTTGCAACAGGGGAAGAGACCCAGTACTTC. This sequence encodes CSVATGEETQYF.

This clone was seen once. This chain joins TRBV24-1 and TRBJ2-1, with 8 bases lining up with TRBD1. J lost 8 bases, V lost 5 bases, and 10 bases had no gene match. This CDR3 is 15 amino acids long. In germline, CDR1 is KGHDR, CDR2 SFDVKD. CDR3 protein: CATSVKQGGSDEQFF. The CDR3, as DNA: TGTGCCACCAGTGTGAAACAGGGGGGCTCGGATGAGCAGTTCTTC.

This sequence joins TRBV5-8 and TRBJ2-5; tentatively, D is TRBD1 (6 bases). Trimming removed 2 bases at V and 4 bases at J, with 9 bases between. The CDR3 spans 13 residues. The germline V gene encodes CDR1 SGHTS and CDR2 YDEGEE. The CDR3 nucleotides are TGTGCCAGCAGCTTACAGGGAGCAGAGACCCAGTACTTC. Protein product: CASSLQGAETQYF.